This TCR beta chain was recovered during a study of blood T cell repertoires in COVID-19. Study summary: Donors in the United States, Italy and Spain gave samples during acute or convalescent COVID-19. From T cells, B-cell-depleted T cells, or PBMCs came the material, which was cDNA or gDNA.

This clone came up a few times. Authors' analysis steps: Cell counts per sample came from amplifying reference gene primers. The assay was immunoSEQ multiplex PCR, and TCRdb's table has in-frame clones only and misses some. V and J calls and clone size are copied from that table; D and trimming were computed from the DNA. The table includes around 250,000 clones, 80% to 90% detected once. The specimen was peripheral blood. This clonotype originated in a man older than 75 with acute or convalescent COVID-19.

As DNA, the CDR3 is TGCAGCGTGCTCCTCCTCCTGACAGGCAACTATGGCTACACCTTC. Protein: CSVLLLLTGNYGYTF. The gene calls are TRBV29-1 and TRBJ1-2; possibly TRBD1 for D (6 bases). The CDR3 consists of 15 residues. The germline V and J ends were trimmed by 6 bases and 2 bases, with 19 bases remaining between them. CDR1 SQVTM and CDR2 ANQGSEA come from the germline V gene.